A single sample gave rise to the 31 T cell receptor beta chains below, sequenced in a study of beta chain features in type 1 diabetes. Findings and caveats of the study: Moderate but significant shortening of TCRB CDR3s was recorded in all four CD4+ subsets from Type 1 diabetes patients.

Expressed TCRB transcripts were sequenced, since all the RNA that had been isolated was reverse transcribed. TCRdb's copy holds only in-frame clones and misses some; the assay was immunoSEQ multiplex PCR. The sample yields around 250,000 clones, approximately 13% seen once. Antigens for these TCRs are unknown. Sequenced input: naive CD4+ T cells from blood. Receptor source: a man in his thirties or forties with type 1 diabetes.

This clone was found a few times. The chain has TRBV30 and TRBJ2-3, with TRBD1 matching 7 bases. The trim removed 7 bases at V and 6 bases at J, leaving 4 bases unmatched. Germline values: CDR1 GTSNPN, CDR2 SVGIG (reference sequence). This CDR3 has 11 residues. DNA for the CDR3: TGTGCCTCCGAAGGGGGCGATACGCAGTATTTT. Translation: CASEGGDTQYF.

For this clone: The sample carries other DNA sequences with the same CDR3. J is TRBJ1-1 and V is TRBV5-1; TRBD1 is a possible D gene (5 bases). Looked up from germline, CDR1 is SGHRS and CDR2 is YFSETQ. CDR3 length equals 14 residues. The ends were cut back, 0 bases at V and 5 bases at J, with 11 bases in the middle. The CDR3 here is CASSLGAGGTEAFF. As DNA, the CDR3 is TGCGCCAGCAGCTTGGGTGCGGGGGGGACTGAAGCTTTCTTT. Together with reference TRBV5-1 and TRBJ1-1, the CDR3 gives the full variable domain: KAGVTQTPRYLIKTRGQQVTLSCSPISGHRSVSWYQQTPGQGLQFLFEYFSETQRNKGNFPGRFSGRQFSNSRSEMNVSTLELGDSALYLCASSLGAGGTEAFFGQGTRLTVV.

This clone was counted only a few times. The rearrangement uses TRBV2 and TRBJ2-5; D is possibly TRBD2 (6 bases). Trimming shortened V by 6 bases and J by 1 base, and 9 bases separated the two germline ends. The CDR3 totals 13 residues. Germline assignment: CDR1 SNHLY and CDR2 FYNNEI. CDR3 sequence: CASSGSSQETQYF. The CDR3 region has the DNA TGTGCCAGCAGCGGGAGCAGCCAAGAGACCCAGTACTTC. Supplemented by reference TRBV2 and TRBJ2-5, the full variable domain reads EPEVTQTPSHQVTQMGQEVILRCVPISNHLYFYWYRQILGQKVEFLVSFYNNEISEKSEIFDDQFSVERPDGSNFTLKIRSTKLEDSAMYFCASSGSSQETQYFGPGTRLLVL.

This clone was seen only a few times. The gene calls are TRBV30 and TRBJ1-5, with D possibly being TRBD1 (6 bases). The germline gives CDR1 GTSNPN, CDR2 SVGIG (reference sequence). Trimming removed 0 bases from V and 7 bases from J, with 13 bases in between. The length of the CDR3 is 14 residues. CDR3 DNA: TGTGCCTGGAGTGTCGGGGGGGGCGAGCAGCCCCAGCATTTT. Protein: CAWSVGGGEQPQHF.

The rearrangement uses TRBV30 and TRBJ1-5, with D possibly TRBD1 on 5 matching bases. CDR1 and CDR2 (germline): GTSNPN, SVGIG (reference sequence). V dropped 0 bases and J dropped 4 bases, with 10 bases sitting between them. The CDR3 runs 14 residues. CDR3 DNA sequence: TGTGCCTGGAGTGTAATGGGACTAAATCAGCCCCAGCATTTT. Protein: CAWSVMGLNQPQHF.

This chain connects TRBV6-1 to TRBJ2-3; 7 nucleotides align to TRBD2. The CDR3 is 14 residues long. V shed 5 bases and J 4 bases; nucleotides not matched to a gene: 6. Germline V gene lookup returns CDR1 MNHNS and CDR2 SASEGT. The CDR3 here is CASSTVGGADTQYF. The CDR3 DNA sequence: TGTGCCAGCAGTACCGTGGGGGGGGCAGATACGCAGTATTTT.

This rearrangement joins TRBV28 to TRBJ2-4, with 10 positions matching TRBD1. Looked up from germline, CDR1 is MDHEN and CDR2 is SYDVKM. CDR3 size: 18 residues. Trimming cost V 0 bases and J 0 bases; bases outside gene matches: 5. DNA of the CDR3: TGTGCCAGCAGTTTATGGGACAGGGGGGGTCTAGCCAAAAACATTCAGTACTTC. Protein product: CASSLWDRGGLAKNIQYF.

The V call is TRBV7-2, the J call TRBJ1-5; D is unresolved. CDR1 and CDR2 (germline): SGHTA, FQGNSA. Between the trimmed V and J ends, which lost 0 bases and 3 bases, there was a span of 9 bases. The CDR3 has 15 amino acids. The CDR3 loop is CASSLAPGNNQPQHF. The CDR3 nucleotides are TGTGCCAGCAGCTTAGCTCCAGGCAACAATCAGCCCCAGCATTTT.

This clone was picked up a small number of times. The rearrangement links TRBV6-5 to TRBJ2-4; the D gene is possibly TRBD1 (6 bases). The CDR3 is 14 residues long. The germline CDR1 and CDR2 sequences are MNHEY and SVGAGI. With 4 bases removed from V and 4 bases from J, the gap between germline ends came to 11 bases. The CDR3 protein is CASSSIGQKNIQYF. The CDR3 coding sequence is TGTGCCAGCAGTTCGATAGGACAGAAAAACATTCAGTACTTC.

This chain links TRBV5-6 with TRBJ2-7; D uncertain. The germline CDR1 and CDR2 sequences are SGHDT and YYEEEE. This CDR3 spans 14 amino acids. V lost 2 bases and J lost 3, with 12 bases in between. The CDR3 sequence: CASSFYYGFYEQYF. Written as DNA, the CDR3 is TGTGCCAGCAGCTTCTATTACGGGTTCTACGAGCAGTACTTC. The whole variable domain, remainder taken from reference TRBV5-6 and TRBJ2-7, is DAGVTQSPTHLIKTRGQQVTLRCSPKSGHDTVSWYQQALGQGPQFIFQYYEEEERQRGNFPDRFSGHQFPNYSSELNVNALLLGDSALYLCASSFYYGFYEQYFGPGTRLTVT.

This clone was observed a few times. The CDR3 DNA follows: TGTGCCAGCAGTGAACTGGTCAGGGGCAATTTGCAAGAGACCCAGTACTTC. It translates to CASSELVRGNLQETQYF. The gene calls are TRBV6-1 and TRBJ2-5, with D tentatively TRBD1 (6 bases). Germline V gene data show CDR1 as MNHNS and CDR2 as SASEGT. This CDR3 comprises 17 residues. Trimming pared 2 bases from V and 2 bases from J, leaving 18 bases between.

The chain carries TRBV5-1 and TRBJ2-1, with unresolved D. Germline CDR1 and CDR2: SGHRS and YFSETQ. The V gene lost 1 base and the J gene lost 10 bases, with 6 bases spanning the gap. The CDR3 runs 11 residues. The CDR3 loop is CASSLTREQFF. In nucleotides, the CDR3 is TGCGCCAGCAGCTTGACGAGAGAGCAGTTCTTC.

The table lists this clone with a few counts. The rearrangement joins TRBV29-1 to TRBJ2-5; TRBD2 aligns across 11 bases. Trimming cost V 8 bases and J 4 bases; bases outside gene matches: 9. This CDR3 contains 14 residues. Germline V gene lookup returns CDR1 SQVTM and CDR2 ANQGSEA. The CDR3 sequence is CSFLSGRDIETQYF. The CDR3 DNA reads TGCAGCTTCCTTAGCGGGAGGGATATAGAGACCCAGTACTTC.

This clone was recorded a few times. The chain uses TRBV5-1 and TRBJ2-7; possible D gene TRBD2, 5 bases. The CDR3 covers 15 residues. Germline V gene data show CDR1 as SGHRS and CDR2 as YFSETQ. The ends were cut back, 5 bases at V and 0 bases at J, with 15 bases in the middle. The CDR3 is CASSLGQGSSYEQYF. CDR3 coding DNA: TGCGCCAGCAGTTTAGGGCAAGGGAGCTCCTACGAGCAGTACTTC.

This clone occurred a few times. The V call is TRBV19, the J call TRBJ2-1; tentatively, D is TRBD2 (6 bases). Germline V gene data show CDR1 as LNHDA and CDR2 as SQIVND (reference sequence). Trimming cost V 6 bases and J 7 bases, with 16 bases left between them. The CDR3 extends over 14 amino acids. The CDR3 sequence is CASSRDSSWNEQFF. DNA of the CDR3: TGTGCCAGTAGCCGGGACTCGTCTTGGAATGAGCAGTTCTTC.

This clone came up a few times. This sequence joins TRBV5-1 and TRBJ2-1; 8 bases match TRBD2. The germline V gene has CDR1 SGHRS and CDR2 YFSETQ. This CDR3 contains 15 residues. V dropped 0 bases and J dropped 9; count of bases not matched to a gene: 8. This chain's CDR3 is CASSLDSGSTLEQFF. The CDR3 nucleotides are TGCGCCAGCAGCTTGGACAGCGGGAGTACCCTTGAGCAGTTCTTC.

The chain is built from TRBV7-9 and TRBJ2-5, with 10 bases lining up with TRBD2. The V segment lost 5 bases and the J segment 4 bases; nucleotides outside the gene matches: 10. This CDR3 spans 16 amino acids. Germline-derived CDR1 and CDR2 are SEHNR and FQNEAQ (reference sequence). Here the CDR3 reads CASSIGLAGVGETQYF. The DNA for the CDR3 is TGTGCCAGCAGCATAGGGCTAGCGGGAGTTGGAGAGACCCAGTACTTC.

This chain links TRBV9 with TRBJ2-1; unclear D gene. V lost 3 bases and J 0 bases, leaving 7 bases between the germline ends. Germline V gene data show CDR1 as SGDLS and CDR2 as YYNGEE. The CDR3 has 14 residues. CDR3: CASSASSSYNEQFF. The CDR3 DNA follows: TGTGCCAGCAGCGCCTCGAGCTCCTACAATGAGCAGTTCTTC. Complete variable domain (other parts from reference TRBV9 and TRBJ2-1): DSGVTQTPKHLITATGQRVTLRCSPRSGDLSVYWYQQSLDQGLQFLIQYYNGEERAKGNILERFSAQQFPDLHSELNLSSLELGDSALYFCASSASSSYNEQFFGPGTRLTVL.

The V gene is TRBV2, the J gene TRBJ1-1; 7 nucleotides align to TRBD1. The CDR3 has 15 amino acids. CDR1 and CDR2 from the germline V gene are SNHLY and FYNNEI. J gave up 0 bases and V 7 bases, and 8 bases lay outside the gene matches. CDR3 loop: CASNGAGTVNTEAFF. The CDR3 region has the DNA TGTGCCAGCAACGGGGCGGGGACAGTGAACACTGAAGCTTTCTTT. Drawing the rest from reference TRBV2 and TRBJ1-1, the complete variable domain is EPEVTQTPSHQVTQMGQEVILRCVPISNHLYFYWYRQILGQKVEFLVSFYNNEISEKSEIFDDQFSVERPDGSNFTLKIRSTKLEDSAMYFCASNGAGTVNTEAFFGQGTRLTVV.

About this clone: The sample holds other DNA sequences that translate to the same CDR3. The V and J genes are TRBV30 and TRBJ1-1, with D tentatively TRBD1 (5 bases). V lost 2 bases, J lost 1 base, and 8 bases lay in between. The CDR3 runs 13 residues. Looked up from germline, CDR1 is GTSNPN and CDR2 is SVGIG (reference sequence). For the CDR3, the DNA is TGTGCCTGGAGTCGGGGGGGGAACACTGAAGCTTTCTTT. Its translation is CAWSRGGNTEAFF.

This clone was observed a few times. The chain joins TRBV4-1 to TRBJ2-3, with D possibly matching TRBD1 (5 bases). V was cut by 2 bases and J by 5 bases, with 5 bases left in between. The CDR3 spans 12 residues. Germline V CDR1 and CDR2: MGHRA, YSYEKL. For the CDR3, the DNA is TGCGCCAGCAGCCAAAGGGGAGATACGCAGTATTTT. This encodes CASSQRGDTQYF.

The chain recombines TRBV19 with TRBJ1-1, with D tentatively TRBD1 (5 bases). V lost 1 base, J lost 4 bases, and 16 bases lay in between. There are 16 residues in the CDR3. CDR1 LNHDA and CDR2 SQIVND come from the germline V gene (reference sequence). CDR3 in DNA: TGTGCCAGTAGTATAGTTTGGCCGACGGGGGGCACTGAAGCTTTCTTT. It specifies CASSIVWPTGGTEAFF.

The CDR3 DNA is TGTGCCAGCAGCTTGGACAGTCTAGCCAAAAACATTCAGTACTTC. Translating it yields CASSLDSLAKNIQYF. The chain links TRBV7-9 to TRBJ2-4; possibly TRBD1 for D (6 bases). Per the germline V gene, CDR1 is SEHNR and CDR2 is FQNEAQ (reference sequence). CDR3 length: 15 amino acids. V lost 3 bases and J 0 bases, leaving 9 bases between the germline ends.

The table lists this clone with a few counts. CDR3 bases: TGCAGCGTGTCGGGACAGACCTACGAGCAGTACTTC. Amino acid sequence: CSVSGQTYEQYF. The chain combines TRBV29-1 with TRBJ2-7; TRBD1 matches 7 bases. CDR1 and CDR2 (germline): SQVTM, ANQGSEA. J was trimmed by 2 bases and V by 6 bases; bases with no gene match: 4. The CDR3 loop spans 12 amino acids.

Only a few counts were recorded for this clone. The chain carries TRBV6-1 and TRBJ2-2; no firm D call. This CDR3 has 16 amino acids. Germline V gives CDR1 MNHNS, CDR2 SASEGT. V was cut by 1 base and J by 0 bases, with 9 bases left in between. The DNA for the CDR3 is TGTGCCAGCAGTGAAGTAGCCAATACGAACACCGGGGAGCTGTTTTTT. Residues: CASSEVANTNTGELFF.

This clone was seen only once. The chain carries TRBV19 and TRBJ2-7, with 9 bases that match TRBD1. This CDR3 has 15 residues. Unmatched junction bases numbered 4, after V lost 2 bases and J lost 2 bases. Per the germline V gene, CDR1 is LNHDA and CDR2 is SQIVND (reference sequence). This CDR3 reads CASSIKTGGTYEQYF. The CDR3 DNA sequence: TGTGCCAGTAGTATAAAGACAGGGGGGACCTACGAGCAGTACTTC.

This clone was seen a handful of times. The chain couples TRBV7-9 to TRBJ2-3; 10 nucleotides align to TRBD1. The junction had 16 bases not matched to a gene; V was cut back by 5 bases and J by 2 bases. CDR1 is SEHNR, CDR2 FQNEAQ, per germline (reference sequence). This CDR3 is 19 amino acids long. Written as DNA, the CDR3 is TGTGCCAGCAGCCCCCGTCCCGGGACAGGGGTACCTTACACAGATACGCAGTATTTT. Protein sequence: CASSPRPGTGVPYTDTQYF. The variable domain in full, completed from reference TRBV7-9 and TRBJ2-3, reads DTGVSQNPRHKITKRGQNVTFRCDPISEHNRLYWYRQTLGQGPEFLTYFQNEAQLEKSRLLSDRFSAERPKGSFSTLEIQRTEQGDSAMYLCASSPRPGTGVPYTDTQYFGPGTRLTVL.

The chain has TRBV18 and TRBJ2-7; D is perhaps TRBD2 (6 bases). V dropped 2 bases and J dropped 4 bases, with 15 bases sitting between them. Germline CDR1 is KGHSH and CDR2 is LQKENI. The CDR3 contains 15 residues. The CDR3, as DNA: TGTGCCAGCTCACCAAGCGGGCTAGCGTTGTACGAGCAGTACTTC. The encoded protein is CASSPSGLALYEQYF.

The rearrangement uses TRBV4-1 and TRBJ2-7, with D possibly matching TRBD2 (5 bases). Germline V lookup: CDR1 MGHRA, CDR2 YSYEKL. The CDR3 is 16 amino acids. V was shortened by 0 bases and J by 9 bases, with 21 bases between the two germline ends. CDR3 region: CASSQEIAAEVFGQYF. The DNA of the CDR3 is TGCGCCAGCAGCCAAGAGATTGCAGCGGAGGTTTTCGGGCAGTACTTC.

The CDR3 spells CAWRHRTLNTEAFF. The DNA for the CDR3 is TGTGCCTGGAGGCATAGGACATTGAACACTGAAGCTTTCTTT. The chain uses TRBV30 and TRBJ1-1, with D possibly TRBD1 on 5 matching bases. Germline V gene sequence: CDR1 GTSNPN, CDR2 SVGIG (reference sequence). The V and J ends lost 3 bases and 0 bases respectively, with 11 bases between them. The CDR3 is made up of 14 amino acids.

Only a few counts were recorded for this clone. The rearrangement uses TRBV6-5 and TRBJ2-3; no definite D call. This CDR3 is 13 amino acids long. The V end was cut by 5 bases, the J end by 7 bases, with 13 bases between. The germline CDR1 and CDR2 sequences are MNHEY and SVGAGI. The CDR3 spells CASSPQVRYTQYF. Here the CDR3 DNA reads TGTGCCAGCAGTCCCCAGGTCCGATATACGCAGTATTTT.